The 6 T cell receptor beta chains presented below share a single source sample, sequenced in a study of blood T cells in healthy people across ages. Through a sample-barcoded 5' primer and a J-beta primer mix, a second PCR was run for about 6 to 11 cycles. Via MiXCR, TCRdb re-called the 5' RACE reads, giving one row per CDR3 protein. The table lists approximately 1.5 million distinct CDR3 sequences, 40% to 45% of them singletons. Sequences were obtained from blood. Receptors originate from a woman between 18 and 30 years old in good health.

To note about this clonotype: One end of the junction is discordant with germline, which a read error may explain. The chain couples TRBV12-3 or TRBV12-4 to TRBJ2-3; TRBD2 agrees at 12 bases. This CDR3 has 17 amino acids. The CDR3 coding sequence is TGTGCCTGCAGTTCCCTACTAGCGGGAGGATCCCCAGATACGCAGTATTTT. Translating gives CACSSLLAGGSPDTQYF.

The sample holds a few counts of this clonotype. CDR3 amino acids: CATPQRGIGEKLFF. In DNA, the CDR3 is TGTGCCACCCCCCAGCGGGGTATTGGGGAAAAACTGTTTTTT. V usage is TRBV6-6 and J usage is TRBJ1-4; D is uncertain. V shed 10 bases and J shed 8 bases, with 20 bases lying between them. The CDR3 covers 14 residues. Germline loops: CDR1 MNHNY, CDR2 SVGAGI (reference sequence).

V and J are TRBV7-6 and TRBJ1-6, with D tentatively TRBD1 (5 bases). Germline V CDR1 and CDR2: SGHVS, FNYEAQ. Deletions cut 3 bases from V and 6 bases from J, with 9 bases between. This CDR3 is built from 14 residues. The CDR3 sequence is CASSLGRVNSPLHF. The DNA for the CDR3 is TGTGCCAGCAGCTTGGGCAGGGTTAATTCACCCCTCCACTTT.

The chain recombines TRBV10-3 with TRBJ1-2, with a weak D call TRBD1 (6 bases). CDR1 is ENHRY and CDR2 is SYGVKD in the germline V gene. The CDR3 covers 12 residues. The V end lost 6 bases, the J end lost 2 bases, and 7 bases lay between the germline ends. CDR3 protein: CAIRDRNYGYTF. Written as DNA, the CDR3 is TGTGCCATCAGGGACAGAAACTATGGCTACACCTTC.

Only one count was recorded for this clonotype. The chain joins TRBV7-9 to TRBJ2-7; a possible D gene is TRBD1 (5 bases). In germline, CDR1 is SEHNR, CDR2 FQNEAQ (reference sequence). The CDR3 is 13 amino acids. V lost 8 bases, J lost 1 base, and 12 bases lay in between. CDR3 DNA: TGTGCCAGCGGGGCCAGCCCTTCCTACGAGCAGTACTTC. This encodes CASGASPSYEQYF.

V usage is TRBV20-1 and J usage is TRBJ2-1, with 8 positions matching TRBD2. Germline CDR1 DFQATT, CDR2 SNEGSKA (reference sequence). The CDR3 runs 18 residues. The V segment lost 3 bases and the J segment 0 bases; nucleotides outside the gene matches: 13. The CDR3 spells CSASLLAGGLSSYNEQFF. The CDR3 region has the DNA TGCAGTGCTAGCCTTCTAGCGGGTGGCCTGTCCTCCTACAATGAGCAGTTCTTC.